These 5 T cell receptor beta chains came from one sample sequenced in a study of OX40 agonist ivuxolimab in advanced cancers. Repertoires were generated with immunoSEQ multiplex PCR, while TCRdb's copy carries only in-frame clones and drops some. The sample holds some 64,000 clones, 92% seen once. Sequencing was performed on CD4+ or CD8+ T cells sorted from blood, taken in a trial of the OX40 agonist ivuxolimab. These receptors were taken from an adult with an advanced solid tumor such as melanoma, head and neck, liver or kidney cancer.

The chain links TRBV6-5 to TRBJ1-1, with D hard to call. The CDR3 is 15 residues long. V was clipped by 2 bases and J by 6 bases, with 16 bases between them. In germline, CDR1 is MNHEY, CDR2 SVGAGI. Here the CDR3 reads CASSYGVGYRSEAFF. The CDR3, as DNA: TGTGCCAGCAGTTACGGTGTGGGGTATCGGTCTGAAGCTTTCTTT.

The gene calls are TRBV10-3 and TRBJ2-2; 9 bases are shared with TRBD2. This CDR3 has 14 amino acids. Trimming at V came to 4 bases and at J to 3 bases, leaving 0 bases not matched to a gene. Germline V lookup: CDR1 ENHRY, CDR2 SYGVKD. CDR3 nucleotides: TGTGCCATCAGTGGACTAGCGGACACCGGGGAGCTGTTTTTT. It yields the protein CAISGLADTGELFF.

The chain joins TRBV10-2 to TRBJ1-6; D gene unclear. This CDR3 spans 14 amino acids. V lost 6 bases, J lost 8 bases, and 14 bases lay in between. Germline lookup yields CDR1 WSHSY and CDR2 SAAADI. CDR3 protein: CASSGRVPDSPLHF. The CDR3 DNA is TGCGCCAGCAGCGGAAGAGTCCCGGATTCACCCCTCCACTTT.

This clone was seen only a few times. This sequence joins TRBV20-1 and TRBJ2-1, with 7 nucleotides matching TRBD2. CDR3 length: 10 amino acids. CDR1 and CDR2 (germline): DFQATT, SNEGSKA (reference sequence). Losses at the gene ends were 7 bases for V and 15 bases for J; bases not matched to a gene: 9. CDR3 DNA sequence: TGCAGTGTCATGCGGGGGACCCGGTTCTTC. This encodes CSVMRGTRFF.

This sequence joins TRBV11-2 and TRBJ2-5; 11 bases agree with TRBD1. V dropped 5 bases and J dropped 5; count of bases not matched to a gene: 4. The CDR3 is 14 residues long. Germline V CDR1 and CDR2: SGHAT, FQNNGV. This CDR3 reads CASSGQGARETQYF. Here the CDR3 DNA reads TGTGCCAGCAGCGGACAGGGGGCGCGGGAGACCCAGTACTTC.